This TCR beta chain was sequenced during a study of T cells in Graves' hyperthyroidism and ophthalmopathy. Across the study: Pretreatment peripheral blood was obtained at initial diagnosis.

V shed 4 bases and J shed 8 bases, with 19 bases lying between them. This CDR3 has 15 residues. Germline V gives CDR1 SGDLS, CDR2 YYNGEE. Duration under 3 months, a NOSPECS grade of at least 4, and a Clinical Activity Score of at least 3 characterized the ophthalmopathy patients. Worth noting for this clonotype: No antigen is known for it. This may stem from a read error, because a much larger clone lies one nucleotide away.

Study-level findings and limits: Most clonotypes expanded in the thyroid (above 0.001) were also present in blood. The model forecast ophthalmopathy, anticipating it by a median 6.5 months before onset.

TCR beta CDR3 sequences were amplified from RNA transcripts. The primer set for the first-round RT-PCR of the TCR CDR3 was HTBI. TCRdb ran MiXCR on the multiplex PCR reads and lists one entry per CDR3 protein. The sample lists 500,000 to 800,000 distinct CDR3 sequences, roughly 14% occurring once. This clonotype originated in a woman between 45 and 65 years old with Graves' ophthalmopathy. The chain uses TRBV9 and TRBJ2-1, with D tentatively TRBD1 or TRBD2 (5 bases each). The sample was blood. The CDR3 bases are TGTGCCAGCAGCCCGACAGAGGGCTCTTGGGATGAGCAGTTCTTC. Translation gives CASSPTEGSWDEQFF.